The present T cell receptor beta chain was sequenced within a study of cytomegalovirus exposure and HLA in healthy donors. The length of the CDR3 is 15 residues. Unmatched junction bases numbered 2, after V lost 1 base and J lost 5 bases. Germline CDR1 is SEHNR and CDR2 is FQNEAQ (reference sequence). PCR amplification relied on 60 Vbeta primers (plus 13 Jbeta primers). Sequenced by immunoSEQ multiplex PCR; TCRdb stores in-frame clones only, minus some. The sample includes about 130,000 clones, 77% of them seen just once. The V and J genes are TRBV7-9 and TRBJ2-1, with 10 positions matching TRBD2. The receptor comes from a male donor in good health and CMV-seropositive. What was sequenced was PBMCs. The CDR3 nucleotides are TGTGCCAGCAGCTTAGGACTAGCGGGTAACAATGAGCAGTTCTTC. Its translation is CASSLGLAGNNEQFF.